The sequence of this T cell receptor (beta chain) was determined in a study of shared clonotypes between healthy human individuals. The genomic DNA of each subset was split evenly across several immunoSEQ plates. Sequencing was performed with immunoSEQ multiplex PCR; in TCRdb, only in-frame clones are kept and a portion is missing. The table includes approximately 650,000 clones, over 95% detected once. Points from the study as a whole: A reduction in generation probabilities was seen for non-shared clonotypes relative to those shared by all four donors.

Trimming cost V 3 bases and J 2 bases, with 10 bases left between them. The germline CDR1 and CDR2 sequences are PRHDT and FYEKMQ (reference sequence). The CDR3 runs 14 residues. As concerns this clone: The antigen is unknown.

As defined, naive CD8 cells were CD45RO-negative and positively selected for CCR7, with terminally differentiated effector memory CD45RA+ cells excluded. The J gene is TRBJ2-5, the V gene TRBV13, with D possibly being TRBD1 or TRBD2 (6 bases each). The receptor's source is a woman in her twenties or thirties in good health. The sequenced sample was naive CD8+ T cells sorted from blood. CDR3 sequence reads: CASSLWGAQETQYF. The CDR3 DNA reads TGTGCCAGCAGCTTGTGGGGGGCACAAGAGACCCAGTACTTC. The complete variable domain, with remaining parts taken from reference TRBV13 and TRBJ2-5, reads AAGVIQSPRHLIKEKRETATLKCYPIPRHDTVYWYQQGPGQDPQFLISFYEKMQSDKGSIPDRFSAQQFSDYHSELNMSSLELGDSALYFCASSLWGAQETQYFGPGTRLLVL.